The 23 T cell receptor beta chains given below trace back to one sample, sequenced in a study of vaccination effects on CD4 cells after COVID-19. In the ViraFEST assay, antigen-specific CD4+ clonotypes were identified by expansion after peptide-pool stimulation. Following 10 days of culture, CD4+ T cells were isolated. Subjects were given two BNT162b2 or mRNA-1273 vaccine doses. Their recognized antigens are unknown. TCRdb's table, derived via immunoSEQ multiplex PCR, lists solely in-frame clones and lacks some. The table has more than 50,000 clones, approximately 76% seen once. The sequencing here drew on CD4+ T cells from PBMCs cultured with HCoV-OC43 spike peptides, taken after COVID-19 vaccination. Subset of the sample: HCoV-OC43 spike overlapping peptide pool stimulation. These receptors all stem from a human donor who received a COVID-19 vaccine.

The V call is TRBV5-4, the J call TRBJ1-1; D remains unclear. V lost 0 bases and J lost 2, with 8 bases in between. This CDR3 has 14 amino acids. From germline, CDR1 is SGHNT and CDR2 YYREEE (reference sequence). This chain's CDR3 is CASSLVGLNTEAFF. The CDR3 bases are TGTGCCAGCAGCTTGGTTGGGTTAAACACTGAAGCTTTCTTT.

The V and J genes are TRBV20-1 and TRBJ2-5; D is ambiguous. This CDR3 is 10 amino acids long. The V end was cut by 3 bases, the J end by 7 bases, with 6 bases between. From germline, CDR1 is DFQATT and CDR2 SNEGSKA (reference sequence). Here the CDR3 reads CSASFGTQYF. The DNA for the CDR3 is TGCAGTGCTAGTTTTGGGACCCAGTACTTC.

Regarding this clone: The sample holds other DNA sequences that translate to the same CDR3. The V and J genes are TRBV5-1 and TRBJ2-1; 9 positions match TRBD1. Unmatched junction bases numbered 3, after V lost 4 bases and J lost 1 base. CDR1 is SGHRS, CDR2 YFSETQ, per germline. The CDR3 has 15 residues. CDR3 protein: CASSPGQGSYNEQFF. Here the CDR3 DNA reads TGCGCCAGCAGCCCGGGACAGGGTTCCTACAATGAGCAGTTCTTC.

This clone was picked up a small number of times. The chain uses TRBV2 and TRBJ1-2; D gene ambiguous. This CDR3 has 11 residues. V lost 6 bases, J lost 6 bases, and 8 bases lay in between. CDR1 and CDR2 (germline): SNHLY, FYNNEI. The CDR3: CASSLVDGYTF. DNA for the CDR3: TGTGCCAGCAGCCTCGTCGATGGCTACACCTTC.

The V call is TRBV5-6, the J call TRBJ2-4; D remains unclear. The V end was cut by 0 bases, the J end by 9 bases, with 10 bases between. The V gene's germline CDR1 is SGHDT and CDR2 YYEEEE. The length of the CDR3 is 13 residues. The CDR3 sequence: CASSLDKRSIQYF. CDR3 nucleotides: TGTGCCAGCAGCTTGGACAAACGGTCCATTCAGTACTTC.

The V and J genes are TRBV27 and TRBJ1-2, with D possibly TRBD1 on 5 matching bases. The ends were cut back, 2 bases at V and 7 bases at J, with 14 bases in the middle. This CDR3 has 14 residues. Looked up from germline, CDR1 is MNHEY and CDR2 is SMNVEV (reference sequence). The CDR3 nucleotides read TGTGCCAGCAGTTTACTTGGGGGTTCTGGTGGCTACACCTTC. This codes for CASSLLGGSGGYTF.

This chain links TRBV5-1 with TRBJ1-1; D is uncertain. In germline, CDR1 is SGHRS, CDR2 YFSETQ. This CDR3 comprises 14 residues. Trimming left V 0 bases short and J 1 base short, with 7 bases between. CDR3: CASSLGPQNTEAFF. CDR3 in DNA: TGCGCCAGCAGCTTGGGGCCTCAGAACACTGAAGCTTTCTTT. Using reference TRBV5-1 and TRBJ1-1 for the parts outside the CDR3, the full variable domain is KAGVTQTPRYLIKTRGQQVTLSCSPISGHRSVSWYQQTPGQGLQFLFEYFSETQRNKGNFPGRFSGRQFSNSRSEMNVSTLELGDSALYLCASSLGPQNTEAFFGQGTRLTVV.

The genes are TRBV5-1 and TRBJ2-5, with 7 bases that match TRBD1. From germline, CDR1 is SGHRS and CDR2 YFSETQ. V lost 0 bases to trimming and J lost 4 bases; unmatched junction nucleotides: 3. The CDR3 contains 14 residues. The CDR3 bases are TGCGCCAGCAGCTTGGGTAGGGGGCGAGAGACCCAGTACTTC. Protein: CASSLGRGRETQYF.

The chain couples TRBV6-1 to TRBJ1-2; the match to TRBD1 covers 8 bases. Germline CDR1 is MNHNS and CDR2 is SASEGT. The CDR3 loop spans 13 amino acids. V dropped 3 bases and J dropped 6; count of bases not matched to a gene: 3. The CDR3 sequence: CASSDAGQDGYTF. CDR3 DNA sequence: TGTGCCAGCAGTGACGCGGGACAGGATGGCTACACCTTC.

The chain joins TRBV5-1 to TRBJ2-2; tentatively, D is TRBD1 (6 bases). This CDR3 contains 15 residues. V was pared by 0 bases and J by 5 bases, with 11 bases between. Germline loops: CDR1 SGHRS, CDR2 YFSETQ. The DNA of the CDR3 is TGCGCCAGCAGCTTGGGGGCAGGGGCTACCGGGGAGCTGTTTTTT. Amino acid sequence: CASSLGAGATGELFF. The variable domain in full, completed from reference TRBV5-1 and TRBJ2-2, reads KAGVTQTPRYLIKTRGQQVTLSCSPISGHRSVSWYQQTPGQGLQFLFEYFSETQRNKGNFPGRFSGRQFSNSRSEMNVSTLELGDSALYLCASSLGAGATGELFFGEGSRLTVL.

The rearrangement uses TRBV20-1 and TRBJ2-7, with D perhaps TRBD2 (6 bases). V lost 3 bases and J lost 7, with 13 bases in between. Germline lookup yields CDR1 DFQATT and CDR2 SNEGSKA (reference sequence). This CDR3 comprises 12 residues. CDR3 protein: CSASLPEGEQYV. The CDR3 DNA reads TGCAGTGCTAGTCTGCCGGAGGGGGAGCAGTACGTC.

V and J are TRBV7-2 and TRBJ2-7; D is possibly TRBD2 (5 bases). The CDR3 covers 14 residues. From germline, CDR1 is SGHTA and CDR2 FQGNSA. The V and J ends lost 6 bases and 3 bases respectively, with 15 bases between them. The CDR3 DNA reads TGTGCCAGCAGTTACCAGACGGGAAACTACGAGCAGTACGTC. It encodes CASSYQTGNYEQYV.

The chain recombines TRBV6-5 with TRBJ2-1, with D hard to call. Trimming pared 2 bases from V and 1 base from J, leaving 6 bases between. Germline CDR1 reads MNHEY; CDR2 reads SVGAGI. The CDR3 has 14 residues. CDR3 in amino acids: CASSYDRSYNEQFF. The CDR3 nucleotides read TGTGCCAGCAGTTACGATAGGTCCTACAATGAGCAGTTCTTC.

The J gene is TRBJ1-4, the V gene TRBV6-5, with D unresolved. The ends were cut back, 7 bases at V and 6 bases at J, with 15 bases in the middle. The CDR3 is made up of 14 amino acids. The germline gives CDR1 MNHEY, CDR2 SVGAGI. CDR3 sequence reads: CASKWEGPHEKLFF. DNA of the CDR3: TGTGCCAGCAAGTGGGAAGGACCGCATGAAAAACTGTTTTTT.

This chain connects TRBV11-2 to TRBJ1-1; D might be TRBD1 (5 bases). Germline V gives CDR1 SGHAT, CDR2 FQNNGV. The CDR3 sequence is 15 residues long. Trimming left V 5 bases short and J 7 bases short, with 20 bases between. This CDR3 is CASSRPRGMVNEAFF. The CDR3 DNA reads as TGTGCCAGCAGCCGACCACGGGGGATGGTGAATGAAGCTTTCTTT.

The rearrangement joins TRBV10-3 to TRBJ2-7; 8 positions agree with TRBD1. There are 14 residues in the CDR3. Germline lookup yields CDR1 ENHRY and CDR2 SYGVKD. With 5 bases clipped from V and 2 bases from J, the junction kept 5 bases outside the gene matches. The CDR3 nucleotides are TGTGCCATCAGTCGCGGGACAGGAACCTACGAGCAGTACGTC. Translated, it gives CAISRGTGTYEQYV.

The chain couples TRBV7-8 to TRBJ2-5; D gene unclear. Germline CDR1 SGHVS, CDR2 FQNEAQ. The CDR3 runs to 14 residues. V was trimmed by 1 base and J by 2 bases, leaving 8 bases between them. The CDR3 loop reads CASSLVVLQETQYF. As DNA, the CDR3 is TGTGCCAGCAGCTTAGTGGTCTTACAAGAGACCCAGTACTTC.

The chain combines TRBV5-6 with TRBJ1-1; D remains ambiguous. CDR1 is SGHDT and CDR2 is YYEEEE in the germline V gene. CDR3 length: 16 amino acids. Trimming took off 3 bases at V and 4 bases at J, with 19 bases between the two ends. This CDR3 is CASSSSRKGLGTEAFF. The CDR3 DNA reads TGTGCCAGCAGCTCGTCTCGGAAGGGTCTCGGCACTGAAGCTTTCTTT.

J is TRBJ1-5 and V is TRBV7-9; no reliable D call. Trimming shortened V by 1 base and J by 3 bases, and 7 bases separated the two germline ends. Germline CDR1 is SEHNR and CDR2 is FQNEAQ (reference sequence). The CDR3 spans 14 residues. Written as DNA, the CDR3 is TGTGCCAGCAGCTTAGGGCAGCCCAATCAGCCCCAGCATTTT. This encodes CASSLGQPNQPQHF.

The J gene is TRBJ1-5, the V gene TRBV6-5, with no clear D. V gave up 5 bases and J gave up 3 bases, with 11 bases separating them. In germline, CDR1 is MNHEY, CDR2 SVGAGI. The CDR3 covers 14 residues. CDR3 nucleotide sequence: TGTGCCAGCAGTCCACAGCTATCCAATCAGCCCCAGCATTTT. Translated: CASSPQLSNQPQHF.

This clone has just a few counts. The chain links TRBV6-1 to TRBJ2-3; D remains unclear. Germline values: CDR1 MNHNS, CDR2 SASEGT. V lost 2 bases and J lost 9, with 15 bases in between. There are 14 residues in the CDR3. The chain's CDR3 is CASSEFKGLGTQYF. CDR3 DNA sequence: TGTGCCAGCAGTGAATTTAAGGGTTTAGGCACGCAGTATTTT.

V is TRBV10-2 and J is TRBJ2-7; TRBD2 agrees at 15 bases. With V trimmed by 7 bases and J by 10 bases, 5 bases remained unmatched. Looked up from germline, CDR1 is WSHSY and CDR2 is SAAADI. CDR3 size: 13 residues. The CDR3 bases are TGCGCCAGCACAGGACTAGCGGGGGGGCCCCAGTACGTC. This translates into CASTGLAGGPQYV.

The genes are TRBV6-5 and TRBJ1-2; no clear D. Per germline, CDR1 MNHEY and CDR2 SVGAGI. V dropped 8 bases and J dropped 8 bases, with 18 bases sitting between them. This CDR3 spans 13 amino acids. The CDR3 DNA reads TGTGCCAGCGGCGGTAGGGTCCGAGGGGGCTACACCTTC. This encodes CASGGRVRGGYTF.